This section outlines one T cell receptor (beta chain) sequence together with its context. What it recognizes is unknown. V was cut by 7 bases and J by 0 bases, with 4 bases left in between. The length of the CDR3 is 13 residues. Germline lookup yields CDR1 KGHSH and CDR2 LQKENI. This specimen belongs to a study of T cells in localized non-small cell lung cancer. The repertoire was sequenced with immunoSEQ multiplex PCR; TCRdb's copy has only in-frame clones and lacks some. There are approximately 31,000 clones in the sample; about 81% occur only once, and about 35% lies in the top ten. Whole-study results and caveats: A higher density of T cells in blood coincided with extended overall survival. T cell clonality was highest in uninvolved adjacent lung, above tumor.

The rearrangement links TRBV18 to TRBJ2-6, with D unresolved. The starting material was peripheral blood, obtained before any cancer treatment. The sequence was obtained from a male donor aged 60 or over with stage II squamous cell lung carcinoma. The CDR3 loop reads CASLASGANVLTF. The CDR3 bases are TGTGCCAGCTTGGCCTCTGGGGCCAACGTCCTGACTTTC.